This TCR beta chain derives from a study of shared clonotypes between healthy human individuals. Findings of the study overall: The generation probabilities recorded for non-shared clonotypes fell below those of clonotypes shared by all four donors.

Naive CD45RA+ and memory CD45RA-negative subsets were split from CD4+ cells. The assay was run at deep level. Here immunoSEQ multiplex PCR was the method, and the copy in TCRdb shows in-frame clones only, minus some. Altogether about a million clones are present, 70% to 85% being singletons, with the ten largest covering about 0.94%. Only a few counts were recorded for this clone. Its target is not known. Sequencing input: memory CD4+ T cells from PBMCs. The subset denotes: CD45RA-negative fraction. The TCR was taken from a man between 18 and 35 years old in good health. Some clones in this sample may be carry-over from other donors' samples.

The CDR3 loop reads CASTSQGATNEKLFF. CDR3 in DNA: TGTGCCAGCACCTCACAGGGGGCAACTAATGAAAAACTGTTTTTT. The chain employs TRBV2 and TRBJ1-4; 8 nucleotides agree with TRBD1. This CDR3 contains 15 residues. V gave up 7 bases and J gave up 0 bases; unmatched junction bases: 4. CDR1 SNHLY and CDR2 FYNNEI come from the germline V gene.